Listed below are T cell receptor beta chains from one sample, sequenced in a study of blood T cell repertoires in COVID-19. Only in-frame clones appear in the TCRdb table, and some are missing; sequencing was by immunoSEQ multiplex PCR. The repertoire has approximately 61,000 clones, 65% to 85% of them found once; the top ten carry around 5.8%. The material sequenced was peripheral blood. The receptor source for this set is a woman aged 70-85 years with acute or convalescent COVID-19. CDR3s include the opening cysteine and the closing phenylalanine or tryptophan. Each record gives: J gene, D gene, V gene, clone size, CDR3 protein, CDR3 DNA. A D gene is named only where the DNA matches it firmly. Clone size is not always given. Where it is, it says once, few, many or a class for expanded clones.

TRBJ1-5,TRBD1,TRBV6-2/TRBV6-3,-,CASSYDRGQWGNQPQHF,TGTGCCAGCAGTTACGACAGGGGGCAGTGGGGCAATCAGCCCCAGCATTTT
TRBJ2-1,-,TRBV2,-,CASRRTHRDNEQFF,TGTGCCAGCAGAAGGACCCACAGGGACAATGAGCAGTTCTTC
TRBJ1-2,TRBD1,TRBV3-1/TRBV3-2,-,CASSPRTGEGYTF,TGTGCCAGCAGCCCCAGGACAGGGGAAGGCTACACCTTC
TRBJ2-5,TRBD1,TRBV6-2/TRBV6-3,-,CASSYPRTGAKETQYF,TGTGCCAGCAGTTACCCCCGGACAGGGGCTAAAGAGACCCAGTACTTC
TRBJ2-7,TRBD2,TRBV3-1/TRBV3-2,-,CASSQDIGSGGLYF,TGTGCCAGCAGCCAAGACATCGGCAGCGGGGGTCTGTACTTC
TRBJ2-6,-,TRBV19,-,CASSLAGRGNGANVLTF,TGTGCCAGTAGTCTCGCGGGCCGGGGAAATGGGGCCAACGTCCTGACTTTC
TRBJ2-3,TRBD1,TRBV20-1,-,CSASRAGTATDTQYF,TGCAGTGCTAGTAGGGCCGGGACAGCCACAGATACGCAGTATTTT
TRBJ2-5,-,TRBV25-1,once,CASSEYGVQETQYF,TGTGCCAGCAGTGAATACGGGGTTCAAGAGACCCAGTACTTC
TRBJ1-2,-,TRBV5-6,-,CASSWSQGMDYGYTF,TGTGCCAGCAGCTGGTCCCAGGGTATGGACTATGGCTACACCTTC
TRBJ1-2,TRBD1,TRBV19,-,CASSTLPGRQGSNYGYTF,TGTGCCAGTAGTACCCTTCCGGGTCGACAGGGGTCCAACTATGGCTACACCTTC
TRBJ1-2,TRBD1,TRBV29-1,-,CSVRDRGPPNYGYTF,TGCAGCGTACGGGACAGGGGCCCTCCTAACTATGGCTACACCTTC
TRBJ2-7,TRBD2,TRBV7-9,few,CASSFGGARYEQYF,TGTGCCAGCAGTTTCGGGGGGGCGAGGTACGAGCAGTACTTC
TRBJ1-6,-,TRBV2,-,CASQWVRSSYNSPLHF,TGTGCCTCCCAATGGGTTCGGAGCTCCTATAATTCACCCCTCCACTTT
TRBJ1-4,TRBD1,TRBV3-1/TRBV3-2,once,CASSQEVGQGASNEKLFF,TGTGCCAGCAGCCAAGAAGTAGGACAGGGGGCTTCTAATGAAAAACTGTTTTTT